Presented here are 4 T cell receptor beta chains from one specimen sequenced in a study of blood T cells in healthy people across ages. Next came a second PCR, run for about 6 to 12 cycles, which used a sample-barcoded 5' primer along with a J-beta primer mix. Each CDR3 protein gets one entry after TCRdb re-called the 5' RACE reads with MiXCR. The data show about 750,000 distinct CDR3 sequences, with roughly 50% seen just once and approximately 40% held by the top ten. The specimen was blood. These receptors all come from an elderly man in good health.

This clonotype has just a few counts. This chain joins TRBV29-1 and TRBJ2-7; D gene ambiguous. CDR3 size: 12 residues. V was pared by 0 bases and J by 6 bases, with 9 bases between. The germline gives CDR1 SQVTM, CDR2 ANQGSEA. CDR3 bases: TGCAGCGTTGAAGATTTGGTCGGCGAGCAGTACTTC. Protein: CSVEDLVGEQYF.

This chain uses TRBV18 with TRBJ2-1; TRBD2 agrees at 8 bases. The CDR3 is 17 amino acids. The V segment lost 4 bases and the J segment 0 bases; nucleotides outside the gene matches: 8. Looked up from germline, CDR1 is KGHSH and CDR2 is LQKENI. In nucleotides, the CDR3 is TGTGCCAGCTCACACTCTCCAAGCGGGAGCTCCTACAATGAGCAGTTCTTC. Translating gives CASSHSPSGSSYNEQFF. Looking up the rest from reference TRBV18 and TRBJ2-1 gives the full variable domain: NAGVMQNPRHLVRRRGQEARLRCSPMKGHSHVYWYRQLPEEGLKFMVYLQKENIIDESGMPKERFSAEFPKEGPSILRIQQVVRGDSAAYFCASSHSPSGSSYNEQFFGPGTRLTVL.

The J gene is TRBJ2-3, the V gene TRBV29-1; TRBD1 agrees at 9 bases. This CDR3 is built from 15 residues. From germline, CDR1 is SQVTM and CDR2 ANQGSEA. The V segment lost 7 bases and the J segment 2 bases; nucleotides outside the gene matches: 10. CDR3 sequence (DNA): TGCAGCGGATTTCGCGGGACAGGGATCACAGATACGCAGTATTTT. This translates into CSGFRGTGITDTQYF.

Written as DNA, the CDR3 is TGTGCCAGCAGCCCAGGGAGGGCGCGGGACACTGAAGCTTTCTTT. Its translation: CASSPGRARDTEAFF. The chain recombines TRBV27 with TRBJ1-1, with D possibly matching TRBD1 (5 bases). Germline CDR1 MNHEY, CDR2 SMNVEV (reference sequence). The CDR3 consists of 15 residues. Trimming removed 6 bases from V and 3 bases from J, with 17 bases in between.